Sequencing of this T cell receptor (beta chain) was carried out in a study of T-cell memory formation after mild COVID-19. Findings and limits, study-wide: The study detected some responding clones in pre-infection memory, suggesting cross-reactive memory joined. Clones which contracted sat mainly in CM and EM if CD4+, and in EMRA if CD8+.

On this clonotype: Its specificity is not known.

CDR1 is SQVTM, CDR2 ANQGSEA, per germline. This CDR3 is 15 amino acids long. The J segment lost 4 bases and the V segment lost 6 bases, leaving 10 bases of the junction unmatched. MiXCR, applied by TCRdb to the 5' RACE reads, yields one record per CDR3 protein. The sample includes approximately 490,000 distinct CDR3 sequences, roughly 20% of them seen just once. The TCR comes from an adult woman who had mild COVID-19 (a few samples of this study predate the infection). Cell type and time point are not known. This chain connects TRBV29-1 to TRBJ2-2; TRBD1 aligns across 8 bases. The sequenced material came from PBMCs or a T cell subset sorted from them (not recorded which). CDR3 DNA: TGCAGCGTAGTGACAGGGGTGGACACCACCGGGGAGCTGTTTTTT. It specifies CSVVTGVDTTGELFF.